A selection of T cell receptor beta chains follows, all from one sample in a study of beta chain features in type 1 diabetes. Measured with immunoSEQ multiplex PCR; TCRdb has only the in-frame clones, and not every one. This table holds 300,000 to 400,000 clones, roughly 14% found once. Sequencing was done on a sample of naive CD4+ T cells from blood. The receptors originated from a woman aged 18-29 years with type 1 diabetes. The CDR3 runs from the conserved cysteine through the conserved F or W. The order of the fields is V gene, D gene, clone size, J gene, CDR3 DNA, CDR3 protein. A D gene is named only where the DNA matches it firmly. Size is omitted from some rows. Given values are once, few, many or a class for expanded clones.

v_gene: TRBV11-2; d_gene: -; abundance: few; j_gene: TRBJ1-1; CDR3nt: TGTGCCAGCAGCTTAGTTGTCGACACTGAAGCTTTCTTT; CDR3aa: CASSLVVDTEAFF
v_gene: TRBV29-1; d_gene: TRBD1; abundance: -; j_gene: TRBJ2-5; CDR3nt: TGCAGCATGTCGGACAGGGGGGAGACCCAGTACTTC; CDR3aa: CSMSDRGETQYF
v_gene: TRBV30; d_gene: -; abundance: few; j_gene: TRBJ1-2; CDR3nt: TGTGCCTGGAGCGAACCTCCCGGTTACTCCAACTATGGCTACACCTTC; CDR3aa: CAWSEPPGYSNYGYTF
v_gene: TRBV5-1; d_gene: -; abundance: -; j_gene: TRBJ2-5; CDR3nt: TGCGCCAGCAGCCCACAGGGTATGGACCAAGAGACCCAGTACTTC; CDR3aa: CASSPQGMDQETQYF
v_gene: TRBV7-2; d_gene: -; abundance: -; j_gene: TRBJ1-2; CDR3nt: TGTGCCAGCAGCTTAGGGGCAGGGGCTAACTATGGCTACACCTTC; CDR3aa: CASSLGAGANYGYTF
v_gene: TRBV28; d_gene: TRBD2; abundance: -; j_gene: TRBJ2-7; CDR3nt: TGTGCCAGCAGTTTAGTCGCTAGCGGCTCCTACGAGCAGTACTTC; CDR3aa: CASSLVASGSYEQYF
v_gene: TRBV9; d_gene: -; abundance: -; j_gene: TRBJ1-2; CDR3nt: TGTGCCAGCAGCAGCCAGGGTGCCTATGGCTACACCTTC; CDR3aa: CASSSQGAYGYTF
v_gene: TRBV6-6; d_gene: -; abundance: -; j_gene: TRBJ2-1; CDR3nt: TGTGCCAGCAGTCAGCGACTGGACTCCTACAATGAGCAGTTCTTC; CDR3aa: CASSQRLDSYNEQFF
v_gene: TRBV5-4; d_gene: TRBD2; abundance: -; j_gene: TRBJ2-1; CDR3nt: TGTGCCAGCAGCCCCGGACTAGCGGCCTACAATGAGCAGTTCTTC; CDR3aa: CASSPGLAAYNEQFF
v_gene: TRBV7-2; d_gene: TRBD1; abundance: -; j_gene: TRBJ1-4; CDR3nt: TGTGCCAGCAGCGGGGACAGGGGTAATGAAAAACTGTTTTTT; CDR3aa: CASSGDRGNEKLFF
v_gene: TRBV15; d_gene: -; abundance: few; j_gene: TRBJ1-2; CDR3nt: TGTGCCACCAGCAGAGCTGACAGTAACTATGGCTACACCTTC; CDR3aa: CATSRADSNYGYTF
v_gene: TRBV27; d_gene: -; abundance: few; j_gene: TRBJ2-5; CDR3nt: TGTGCCAGCAGTTCGATCGGTAAAGAGACCCAGTACTTC; CDR3aa: CASSSIGKETQYF
v_gene: TRBV5-6; d_gene: -; abundance: few; j_gene: TRBJ2-2; CDR3nt: TGTGCCAGCAGCTCCAGGGGTGGTGGAACCGGGGAGCTGTTTTTT; CDR3aa: CASSSRGGGTGELFF
v_gene: TRBV10-3; d_gene: -; abundance: few; j_gene: TRBJ1-1; CDR3nt: TGTGCCATCAGCCATTCCAACACTGAAGCTTTCTTT; CDR3aa: CAISHSNTEAFF
v_gene: TRBV6-6; d_gene: TRBD2; abundance: few; j_gene: TRBJ2-3; CDR3nt: TGTGCCAGCAACCGCCGGGAGGTCACAGATACGCAGTATTTT; CDR3aa: CASNRREVTDTQYF
v_gene: TRBV7-8; d_gene: -; abundance: few; j_gene: TRBJ2-2; CDR3nt: TGTGCCAGCAGCTCTCTAGGGTGGAGCGGGAACACCGGGGAGCTGTTTTTT; CDR3aa: CASSSLGWSGNTGELFF
v_gene: TRBV30; d_gene: TRBD1; abundance: -; j_gene: TRBJ2-2; CDR3nt: TGTGCCTGGAGTGGACAGGGACAGGGCGGGGAGCTGTTTTTT; CDR3aa: CAWSGQGQGGELFF
v_gene: TRBV6-6; d_gene: -; abundance: few; j_gene: TRBJ2-3; CDR3nt: TGTGCCAGCAGTAGACGGGCTAGCCAAAGCACAGATACGCAGTATTTT; CDR3aa: CASSRRASQSTDTQYF
v_gene: TRBV19; d_gene: TRBD1; abundance: few; j_gene: TRBJ1-5; CDR3nt: TGTGCCAGTAGTGGGACAGGTAATCAGCCCCAGCATTTT; CDR3aa: CASSGTGNQPQHF
v_gene: TRBV5-1; d_gene: TRBD2; abundance: -; j_gene: TRBJ2-1; CDR3nt: TGCGCCAGCAGCGGACTAGCGGACTACAATGAGCAGTTCTTC; CDR3aa: CASSGLADYNEQFF
v_gene: TRBV30; d_gene: -; abundance: -; j_gene: TRBJ2-2; CDR3nt: TGTGCCTGGAGTCCAGGTTTGACCGGGGAGCTGTTTTTT; CDR3aa: CAWSPGLTGELFF
v_gene: TRBV30; d_gene: TRBD1; abundance: few; j_gene: TRBJ2-1; CDR3nt: TGTGCCTGGCAACGGGACAGGGGTATCAATGAGCAGTTCTTC; CDR3aa: CAWQRDRGINEQFF
v_gene: TRBV2; d_gene: TRBD1; abundance: few; j_gene: TRBJ2-1; CDR3nt: TGTGCCAGCAGTGTAACAGGGGGCAGTGAGCAGTTCTTC; CDR3aa: CASSVTGGSEQFF
v_gene: TRBV9; d_gene: TRBD2; abundance: few; j_gene: TRBJ2-1; CDR3nt: TGTGCCAGCAGCGTAGGAACTAGCGGGAGCAATGAGCAGTTCTTC; CDR3aa: CASSVGTSGSNEQFF
v_gene: TRBV5-1; d_gene: TRBD2; abundance: -; j_gene: TRBJ2-3; CDR3nt: TGCGCCAGCAGCGGGGGACTAGCGGGATCTAGCACAGATACGCAGTATTTT; CDR3aa: CASSGGLAGSSTDTQYF
v_gene: TRBV30; d_gene: TRBD1; abundance: few; j_gene: TRBJ2-2; CDR3nt: TGTGCCTGGAGTGTATTGCCAGGGGGCCCGTCCGGGGAGCTGTTTTTT; CDR3aa: CAWSVLPGGPSGELFF
v_gene: TRBV7-6; d_gene: -; abundance: few; j_gene: TRBJ2-5; CDR3nt: TGTGCCAGCAGCCCGGCAGGGGGGCTTGGAGAGACCCAGTACTTC; CDR3aa: CASSPAGGLGETQYF
v_gene: TRBV7-9; d_gene: TRBD1; abundance: -; j_gene: TRBJ1-1; CDR3nt: TGTGCCAGCAGCCCAGGGGGACAGGGAGACGCTTTCTTT; CDR3aa: CASSPGGQGDAFF
v_gene: TRBV12-5; d_gene: -; abundance: few; j_gene: TRBJ1-1; CDR3nt: TGTGCTAGTGGCACGGGGAACACTGAAGCTTTCTTT; CDR3aa: CASGTGNTEAFF
v_gene: TRBV29-1; d_gene: -; abundance: -; j_gene: TRBJ1-1; CDR3nt: TGCAGCGCCAAAAACAGAGCGGAGAGCACTGAAGCTTTCTTT; CDR3aa: CSAKNRAESTEAFF
v_gene: TRBV7-9; d_gene: TRBD1; abundance: many; j_gene: TRBJ2-3; CDR3nt: TGTGCCAGCAGCTTCGACAGGGGCACAGATACGCAGTATTTT; CDR3aa: CASSFDRGTDTQYF
v_gene: TRBV9; d_gene: -; abundance: -; j_gene: TRBJ2-5; CDR3nt: TGTGCCAGCAGTTACCGGGTCGAGGGTCAAGAGACCCAGTACTTC; CDR3aa: CASSYRVEGQETQYF
v_gene: TRBV19; d_gene: TRBD1; abundance: few; j_gene: TRBJ2-3; CDR3nt: TGTGCCAGTAGTATTCACAGGGGAGGCACAGATACGCAGTATTTT; CDR3aa: CASSIHRGGTDTQYF
v_gene: TRBV9; d_gene: -; abundance: -; j_gene: TRBJ2-1; CDR3nt: TGTGCCAGCGCACTTTCGGGAGCGTACAATGAGCAGTTCTTC; CDR3aa: CASALSGAYNEQFF
v_gene: TRBV11-3; d_gene: -; abundance: few; j_gene: TRBJ1-4; CDR3nt: TGTGCCAGCAGCTTGGGACATCAGGAACTGTTTTTT; CDR3aa: CASSLGHQELFF
v_gene: TRBV5-6; d_gene: TRBD1; abundance: -; j_gene: TRBJ1-4; CDR3nt: TGTGCCAGCAGCTTCGGGACAGGGGCTAATGAAAAACTGTTTTTT; CDR3aa: CASSFGTGANEKLFF
v_gene: TRBV7-3; d_gene: -; abundance: -; j_gene: TRBJ2-2; CDR3nt: TGTGCCAGCAGCCCCAATGGAGGGAACACCGGGGAGCTGTTTTTT; CDR3aa: CASSPNGGNTGELFF
v_gene: TRBV27; d_gene: TRBD1; abundance: few; j_gene: TRBJ1-2; CDR3nt: TGTGCCAGCAGTCCCCGGACAGGCGCTGGCTACACCTTC; CDR3aa: CASSPRTGAGYTF
v_gene: TRBV19; d_gene: TRBD2; abundance: few; j_gene: TRBJ2-1; CDR3nt: TGTGCCAGTAGTATTCTCGTAGCGGGAGTCTACAATGAGCAGTTCTTC; CDR3aa: CASSILVAGVYNEQFF
v_gene: TRBV7-3; d_gene: -; abundance: few; j_gene: TRBJ2-1; CDR3nt: TGTGCCAGCAGCTCCCCCCCCGGGGGAGGTGAGCAGTTCTTC; CDR3aa: CASSSPPGGGEQFF
v_gene: TRBV11-3; d_gene: -; abundance: few; j_gene: TRBJ2-3; CDR3nt: TGTGCCAGCAGCTTAGGGGGCAGCACAGATACGCAGTATTTT; CDR3aa: CASSLGGSTDTQYF
v_gene: TRBV7-9; d_gene: -; abundance: -; j_gene: TRBJ1-2; CDR3nt: TGTGCCAGCAGCCCCCGCGACAGCTATGGCTACACCTTC; CDR3aa: CASSPRDSYGYTF
v_gene: TRBV10-3; d_gene: TRBD1; abundance: -; j_gene: TRBJ1-1; CDR3nt: TGTGCCATCGCCACCGGGACAGGGGTGACTGAAGCTTTCTTT; CDR3aa: CAIATGTGVTEAFF
v_gene: TRBV4-3; d_gene: -; abundance: few; j_gene: TRBJ2-3; CDR3nt: TGCGCCAGCAGCCAAGATGGGCAGGGGAGAGGAGATACGCAGTATTTT; CDR3aa: CASSQDGQGRGDTQYF
v_gene: TRBV28; d_gene: -; abundance: -; j_gene: TRBJ1-5; CDR3nt: TGTGCCAGCAGTACTACCCCCCCATGGCCCCAGCATTTT; CDR3aa: CASSTTPPWPQHF
v_gene: TRBV28; d_gene: -; abundance: few; j_gene: TRBJ2-1; CDR3nt: TGTGCCACGAGGACCTACAATGAGCAGTTCTTC; CDR3aa: CATRTYNEQFF
v_gene: TRBV29-1; d_gene: -; abundance: few; j_gene: TRBJ2-1; CDR3nt: TGCAGCGTTGCCGCGGGCAGCGGGTCCTACAATGAGCAGTTCTTC; CDR3aa: CSVAAGSGSYNEQFF
v_gene: TRBV28; d_gene: TRBD1; abundance: -; j_gene: TRBJ1-2; CDR3nt: TGTGCCAGCAGTCAAGACAGGGGAGTCCATGGCTACACCTTC; CDR3aa: CASSQDRGVHGYTF
v_gene: TRBV2; d_gene: -; abundance: few; j_gene: TRBJ2-5; CDR3nt: TGTGCCAGCAGTGAAATAACAGACCAAGAGACCCAGTACTTC; CDR3aa: CASSEITDQETQYF
v_gene: TRBV19; d_gene: -; abundance: few; j_gene: TRBJ2-5; CDR3nt: TGTGCCAGTAGTCCCCACAGGGACCAAGAGACCCAGTACTTC; CDR3aa: CASSPHRDQETQYF
v_gene: TRBV6-6; d_gene: -; abundance: -; j_gene: TRBJ2-5; CDR3nt: TGTGCCAGCGAGAAGCGGCAGGCGGGTGGCGAGACCCAGTACTTC; CDR3aa: CASEKRQAGGETQYF